This T cell receptor beta chain derives from a study of blood T cell repertoires in COVID-19. Overall study context: The samples span acute and convalescent COVID-19 from the United States, Italy and Spain.

Germline V gene lookup returns CDR1 LNHDA and CDR2 SQIVND (reference sequence). The length of the CDR3 is 14 residues. V was pared by 1 base and J by 11 bases, with 8 bases of the junction left unmatched. In the authors' workflow: It was from reference gene primer amplification that nucleated cell counts were estimated. Method: immunoSEQ multiplex PCR; TCRdb's copy keeps in-frame clones and lacks some. From that table come the V and J calls and clone size; the DNA was used to work out D and trimming. The table lists some 69,000 clones, 79% of them singletons. This clone was observed a handful of times.

Material: peripheral blood. This TCR was recovered from a man aged 55-75 years with acute or convalescent COVID-19. The chain has TRBV19 and TRBJ1-1; 9 bases align to TRBD1. The CDR3 loop is CASSIGTGVNVAFF. For the CDR3, the DNA is TGTGCCAGTAGTATAGGGACAGGGGTGAATGTCGCTTTCTTT.